These T cell receptor beta chains were read from a single sample in a study of patients and donors after allogeneic stem cell transplantation. TCRdb reanalysed the RT-PCR reads using MiXCR and keeps one entry per CDR3 protein. The table records about 110,000 distinct CDR3 sequences, 35% of them present only once. Specimen: blood, either unsorted or a sorted T cell fraction (not recorded which). These receptors all stem from a human donor who was either an allogeneic HSCT recipient or a stem cell or donor lymphocyte infusion donor (not recorded which). It is not recorded whose cells these are; they may come from a transplant donor. Both conserved end residues are part of each CDR3. D genes are given only for firm matches. Size is omitted from some rows. Given values are once, few, many or a class for expanded clones.

>NA|few|TRBJ2-7|TRBV6-5
TGTGCCAGCAGTTACTCGGAGGTACCCTACGAGCAGTACTTC
CASSYSEVPYEQYF
>NA|few|TRBJ2-3|TRBV20-1
TGCAGTGCCCAGAGGACCGGCGATACGCAGTATTTT
CSAQRTGDTQYF
>NA|NA|TRBJ2-3|TRBV20-1
TGCAGTGCTAGGGGAGTAGCAACAGATACGCAGTATTTT
CSARGVATDTQYF
>NA|few|TRBJ1-1|TRBV29-1
TGCAGCGTTGGGGTAGGAGGAGGGGGCACTGAAGCTTTCTTT
CSVGVGGGGTEAFF
>NA|many|TRBJ1-6|TRBV29-1
TGCAGCGCCTCGCGGGGGGTTGATTCACCCCTCCACTTT
CSASRGVDSPLHF
>NA|few|TRBJ1-1|TRBV2
TGTGCCAGCAGTGTGAGCAGGTTGAACACTGAAGCTTTCTTT
CASSVSRLNTEAFF
>TRBD1|many|TRBJ1-2|TRBV12-3/TRBV12-4
TGTGCCAGCAGTTTGGGCCAGGGGGCGATCTATGGCTACACCTTC
CASSLGQGAIYGYTF
>NA|NA|TRBJ2-7|TRBV15
TGTGCCACCAGCAGAAGCACAGGCGGCAACTACGAGCAGTACTTC
CATSRSTGGNYEQYF
>NA|NA|TRBJ2-3|TRBV6-5
TGTGCCAGCAGCTCCACCCCTGGGGTGGGTACGCAGTATTTT
CASSSTPGVGTQYF
>NA|NA|TRBJ2-7|TRBV12-3/TRBV12-4
TGTGCCACCACATTGGACGGGAGATTTCACGAGCAGTACTTC
CATTLDGRFHEQYF
>NA|NA|TRBJ2-3|TRBV6-5
TGTGCCAGCACTCCGAGCGGCAGCACAGATACGCAGTATTTT
CASTPSGSTDTQYF
>NA|NA|TRBJ2-2|TRBV28
TGTGCCAGCAGTTCCCAGTGGGCCGGGGAGCTGTTTTTT
CASSSQWAGELFF
>NA|NA|TRBJ1-2|TRBV7-8
TGTGCCAGCAGCACCCGACAGATTTTAGCCTATGGCTACACCTTC
CASSTRQILAYGYTF
>NA|NA|TRBJ2-7|TRBV29-1
TGCAGCGCCGGGGCGTCAACCTACGAGCAGTACTTC
CSAGASTYEQYF
>NA|NA|TRBJ1-6|TRBV28
TGTGCCAGCAATACTCTGGTGGGTTCACCCCTCCACTTT
CASNTLVGSPLHF
>NA|many|TRBJ2-5|TRBV28
TGTGCCAGCAGTCCCCCCGGACGGGAAGAGACCCAGTACTTC
CASSPPGREETQYF
>NA|NA|TRBJ2-3|TRBV5-6
TGTGCCAGCAGCTTGGAACCTTCTCCCACAGATACGCAGTATTTT
CASSLEPSPTDTQYF
>NA|once|TRBJ2-7|TRBV6-6
TGTGCCAGCAGAAGACAGGCAGACGAGCAGTACTTC
CASRRQADEQYF
>NA|few|TRBJ1-5|TRBV2
TGTGCCAGCAGTGACAGTCTGAGCAATCAGCCCCAGCATTTT
CASSDSLSNQPQHF
>TRBD1|NA|TRBJ1-2|TRBV29-1
TGCAGCGCTGACAGGGCGGATGGCTACACCTTC
CSADRADGYTF
>NA|NA|TRBJ1-4|TRBV7-2
TGTGCCAGCAGCTTACGAGGGGGTGCAACTAATGAAAAACTGTTTTTT
CASSLRGGATNEKLFF
>TRBD1|many|TRBJ1-2|TRBV20-1
TGCAGTGCTAGAGCTTCAGGACAGGGGGCCGGCTATGGCTACACCTTC
CSARASGQGAGYGYTF
>NA|few|TRBJ2-3|TRBV2
TGTGCCAGCAGAAGAACCGGCACAGATACGCAGTATTTT
CASRRTGTDTQYF
>NA|NA|TRBJ2-4|TRBV7-8
TGTGCCAGCAGCCCTTGGACTGGAGGCGGCGAAAACATTCAGTACTTC
CASSPWTGGGENIQYF
>NA|few|TRBJ2-1|TRBV4-2
TGTGCCAGCAGCCAAGGATCGTGGGACTACAATGAGCAGTTCTTC
CASSQGSWDYNEQFF
>NA|NA|TRBJ2-3|TRBV10-3
TGTGCCATCAGTGGGGTTCTAGGCACAGATACGCAGTATTTT
CAISGVLGTDTQYF
>NA|NA|TRBJ2-1|TRBV27
TGTGCCAGCAGTCCCCGGACTGGTTACAATGAGCAGTTCTTC
CASSPRTGYNEQFF
>TRBD1|NA|TRBJ2-6|TRBV7-9
TGTGCCAGCAGCGATCAGGACAGGTACTCTGGGGCCAACGTCCTGACTTTC
CASSDQDRYSGANVLTF
>NA|many|TRBJ1-5|TRBV6-6
TGTGCCAGCAGTCACCGTTGGAGCAATCAGCCCCAGCATTTT
CASSHRWSNQPQHF
>NA|NA|TRBJ2-7|TRBV6-2/TRBV6-3
TGTGCCAGCAGTACCGTGTATCCTCCTTACGAGCAGTACTTC
CASSTVYPPYEQYF
>TRBD1|NA|TRBJ2-1|TRBV5-1
TGCGCCAGCAGCTTCAACAGGGACAGAGGGTCCTTCAATGAGCAGTTCTTC
CASSFNRDRGSFNEQFF
>TRBD1|NA|TRBJ2-4|TRBV9
TGTGCCAGCAGCGTAGCGGGACAGGGGCAGTACTTC
CASSVAGQGQYF
>TRBD1|few|TRBJ1-1|TRBV12-3/TRBV12-4
TGTGCCAGCAGCGTGCTGAAAACAGGGGGCTGGAGGCAAACTGAAGCTTTCTTT
CASSVLKTGGWRQTEAFF
>TRBD2|NA|TRBJ2-3|TRBV7-2
TGTGCCAGCAGCTCCGGACTAGCGGGCCGCACAGATACGCAGTATTTT
CASSSGLAGRTDTQYF
>TRBD2|NA|TRBJ2-3|TRBV5-1
TGCGCCAGCAGCTTTCTAGCGGGAGGACCAGATACGCAGTATTTT
CASSFLAGGPDTQYF
>NA|few|TRBJ1-3|TRBV24-1
TGTGCCACCGAGTCGGCAGATGGAAACACCATATATTTT
CATESADGNTIYF
>NA|NA|TRBJ2-7|TRBV12-3/TRBV12-4
TGTGCCAGCAGTCCCTGGGGATTTAGCTCCTACGAGCAGTACTTC
CASSPWGFSSYEQYF
>NA|few|TRBJ2-4|TRBV4-3
TGCGCCAGCAGCCAAGGGGGCGGGGCACTAGCCAAAAACATTCAGTACTTC
CASSQGGGALAKNIQYF
>NA|many|TRBJ2-5|TRBV12-3/TRBV12-4
TGTGCCAGCAGTTACACAGGGTATCAAGAGACCCAGTACTTC
CASSYTGYQETQYF
>TRBD2|few|TRBJ2-7|TRBV10-3
TGTGCCATCAGTGAGTCAGGGCGGGCTAGCGGACCCTACGAGCAGTACTTC
CAISESGRASGPYEQYF
>NA|NA|TRBJ1-2|TRBV7-2
TGTGCCAGCAGCCCATGGTTTCCTGGCTACACCTTC
CASSPWFPGYTF
>NA|few|TRBJ2-1|TRBV10-3
TGTGCCATCAGTGCCGGAGGGCTAAATGAGCAGTTCTTC
CAISAGGLNEQFF
>TRBD2|once|TRBJ2-3|TRBV20-1
TGCAGTGCTAGATCTCTAGCGGAACCAGGAGATACGCAGTATTTT
CSARSLAEPGDTQYF
>NA|NA|TRBJ1-2|TRBV9
TGTGCCAGCAGCGCAGAGGACAGCTATGGCTACACCTTC
CASSAEDSYGYTF
>NA|few|TRBJ1-6|TRBV27
TGTGCCAGCAGTTTACGGGGTCCTTATAATTCACCCCTCCACTTT
CASSLRGPYNSPLHF
>NA|NA|TRBJ1-5|TRBV18
TGTGCCAGCTCAAATGGGTTTCTAGGCAATCAGCCCCAGCATTTT
CASSNGFLGNQPQHF
>TRBD1|many|TRBJ1-6|TRBV7-2
TGTGCCAGCAGCTGGGACAGGGGTAATTCACCCCTCCACTTT
CASSWDRGNSPLHF
>NA|many|TRBJ1-2|TRBV20-1
TGCAGTGCTAGGATTCTTTATGGCTACACCTTC
CSARILYGYTF
>NA|few|TRBJ1-1|TRBV12-3/TRBV12-4
TGTGCCAGCAGTTTCCACAATAAGATGGACACTGAAGCTTTCTTT
CASSFHNKMDTEAFF
>TRBD1|few|TRBJ2-7|TRBV20-1
TGCAGTGTTGGGACAGGGGGCATCGAGCAGTACTTC
CSVGTGGIEQYF
>NA|few|TRBJ1-5|TRBV18
TGTGCCAGCTCACCTGGGAGGAATCAGCCCCAGCATTTT
CASSPGRNQPQHF
>NA|NA|TRBJ2-1|TRBV7-9
TGTGCCAGCAGCTTAGTTGACGGGCATAATGAGCAGTTCTTC
CASSLVDGHNEQFF
>NA|NA|TRBJ2-7|TRBV25-1
TGTGCCAGCAGTGATGCGTTTAGCGGCTACGAGCAGTACTTC
CASSDAFSGYEQYF
>NA|NA|TRBJ1-6|TRBV20-1
TGCAGTGCTAGTCGGACATCGAATTCACCCCTCCACTTT
CSASRTSNSPLHF
>TRBD2|once|TRBJ2-5|TRBV27
TGTGCCAGCAGCACGGGACTAGCGGGAGGAGGAGAGACCCAGTACTTC
CASSTGLAGGGETQYF
>NA|few|TRBJ1-5|TRBV6-5
TGTGCCAGCAGCTTGGACAGCGTACAGCCCCAGCATTTT
CASSLDSVQPQHF
>NA|NA|TRBJ1-5|TRBV15
TGTGCCACCAGGCAGGGGTACGTTAGCAATCAGCCCCAGCATTTT
CATRQGYVSNQPQHF
>NA|few|TRBJ2-4|TRBV12-3/TRBV12-4
TGTGCCAGCAGTTCCGACGTTTCTGGGGCCAAAAACATTCAGTACTTC
CASSSDVSGAKNIQYF
>TRBD2|few|TRBJ2-5|TRBV10-3
TGTGCCACCTCCGGGCTAAGCGGGAGCGGAGAGACCCAGTACTTC
CATSGLSGSGETQYF
>NA|NA|TRBJ2-7|TRBV21-1
TGTGCCAGCAGCAAAGTATGGGGCAGGAGGTCCTACTTC
CASSKVWGRRSYF